These 31 T cell receptor beta chains came from one sample sequenced in a study of T cell repertoires in MIS-A myocarditis. The protocol was immunoSEQ multiplex PCR, while the TCRdb copy is restricted to in-frame clones and leaves out a portion. The table lists roughly 14,000 clones, about 67% of them singletons, with around 60% in the top ten. Sequenced material: left ventricle heart tissue obtained at autopsy. The receptors were gathered from a man between 18 and 35 years old with fulminant myocarditis from multisystem inflammatory syndrome in adults (MIS-A) after COVID-19.

This clone was counted once. J is TRBJ1-2 and V is TRBV19; a possible D gene is TRBD1 (6 bases). Trimming stripped 9 bases from V and 4 bases from J, with 18 bases between. Germline loops: CDR1 LNHDA, CDR2 SQIVND (reference sequence). The CDR3 extends over 14 amino acids. The CDR3 sequence is CASTDGGRGYGYTF. As DNA, the CDR3 is TGTGCCAGCACCGACGGGGGGCGAGGCTATGGCTACACCTTC.

The V call is TRBV19, the J call TRBJ2-1; the D is unclear. Trimming removed 4 bases at V and 6 bases at J, with 10 bases between. CDR1 and CDR2 from the germline V gene are LNHDA and SQIVND (reference sequence). The CDR3 loop spans 13 amino acids. The CDR3, as DNA: TGTGCCAGTAGTAAAACCCTACCCAATGAGCAGTTCTTC. Encoded protein: CASSKTLPNEQFF.

The V and J genes are TRBV2 and TRBJ1-3, with 8 bases identical to TRBD1. V lost 7 bases to trimming and J lost 4 bases; unmatched junction nucleotides: 9. The CDR3 spans 15 residues. From germline, CDR1 is SNHLY and CDR2 FYNNEI. The CDR3 DNA follows: TGTGCCAGCAAACAACAGGGGGGCCTCGGAAACACCATATATTTT. It codes for CASKQQGGLGNTIYF. The whole variable domain, filled in from reference TRBV2 and TRBJ1-3, reads EPEVTQTPSHQVTQMGQEVILRCVPISNHLYFYWYRQILGQKVEFLVSFYNNEISEKSEIFDDQFSVERPDGSNFTLKIRSTKLEDSAMYFCASKQQGGLGNTIYFGEGSWLTVV.

This clone was recorded only once. The chain carries TRBV4-1 and TRBJ1-5, with 10 positions matching TRBD1. V gave up 5 bases and J gave up 3 bases; unmatched junction bases: 7. The germline V gene encodes CDR1 MGHRA and CDR2 YSYEKL. This CDR3 has 16 residues. As DNA, the CDR3 is TGCGCCAGCAGCTTGGGGGACAGGGGCAACAATCAGCCCCAGCATTTT. It codes for CASSLGDRGNNQPQHF.

The chain links TRBV5-1 to TRBJ1-2, with 8 bases that match TRBD1. The ends lost 4 bases at V and 8 bases at J; junction bases unmatched: 4. Germline V gene lookup returns CDR1 SGHRS and CDR2 YFSETQ. This CDR3 has 12 residues. In DNA form, the CDR3 reads TGCGCCAGCAGCGGACAGGGAATAGGCTACACCTTC. Translation: CASSGQGIGYTF.

The rearrangement links TRBV4-1 to TRBJ1-2, with TRBD1 identical over 8 bases. The CDR3 consists of 14 residues. The V gene end was trimmed by 3 bases and the J gene end by 4 bases; junction bases not matched to a gene: 4. The germline V gene has CDR1 MGHRA and CDR2 YSYEKL. The CDR3 loop reads CASSQGTGPYGYTF. The CDR3 coding sequence is TGCGCCAGCAGCCAGGGGACAGGACCCTATGGCTACACCTTC.

The chain links TRBV30 to TRBJ2-7; 7 bases fit TRBD2. Germline V CDR1 and CDR2: GTSNPN, SVGIG (reference sequence). J gave up 3 bases and V 2 bases, and 7 bases lay outside the gene matches. The CDR3 length is 14 residues. CDR3 DNA sequence: TGTGCCTGGAGTTTCAGCGGGATTCTCTACGAGCAGTACTTC. Protein product: CAWSFSGILYEQYF.

The CDR3 region has the DNA TGTGCCAGCAGCTTTCAGGGACGGGACACCGGGGAGCTGTTTTTT. This translates into CASSFQGRDTGELFF. This sequence joins TRBV7-2 and TRBJ2-2; D possibly uses TRBD1 or TRBD2 (5 bases each). The CDR3 has 15 amino acids. The V gene lost 3 bases and the J gene lost 3 bases, with 11 bases spanning the gap. Germline CDR1 SGHTA, CDR2 FQGNSA.

This chain joins TRBV6-2 or TRBV6-3 and TRBJ1-1, with D possibly being TRBD1 (6 bases). V shed 5 bases and J shed 7 bases, with 17 bases lying between them. The CDR3 consists of 14 residues. Per the germline V gene, CDR1 is MNHEY and CDR2 is SVGEGT. For the CDR3, the DNA is TGTGCCAGCAGTCTACAGGGCTTAGGATTTGAAGCTTTCTTT. Residues: CASSLQGLGFEAFF.

The chain joins TRBV7-8 to TRBJ2-1; 10 nucleotides match TRBD2. Trimming at V came to 2 bases and at J to 3 bases, leaving 4 bases not matched to a gene. Looked up from germline, CDR1 is SGHVS and CDR2 is FQNEAQ. CDR3 size: 16 residues. The CDR3 DNA follows: TGTGCCAGCAGCTTACGAGCGGGAGGGCTCTACAATGAGCAGTTCTTC. It translates to CASSLRAGGLYNEQFF.

V usage is TRBV4-1 and J usage is TRBJ1-5; weak D call: TRBD1 (5 bases). V gave up 0 bases and J gave up 2 bases, with 20 bases separating them. The germline V gene encodes CDR1 MGHRA and CDR2 YSYEKL. This CDR3 region has 19 residues. The CDR3 DNA follows: TGCGCCAGCAGCCAAGATAACTCCGGGGGTCAAGTGGGCAATCAGCCCCAGCATTTT. It encodes CASSQDNSGGQVGNQPQHF.

The chain is built from TRBV28 and TRBJ2-1; a possible D gene is TRBD2 (6 bases). Germline V lookup: CDR1 MDHEN, CDR2 SYDVKM. The ends were cut back, 4 bases at V and 5 bases at J, with 21 bases in the middle. The CDR3 totals 17 residues. CDR3 bases: TGTGCCAGCAGTTCCCCTCCGGGCGGGGCCAGGAACAATGAGCAGTTCTTC. As protein: CASSSPPGGARNNEQFF.

The chain combines TRBV2 with TRBJ2-2, with 8 bases that match TRBD2. Germline CDR1 SNHLY, CDR2 FYNNEI. The CDR3 sequence is 15 residues long. V lost 4 bases and J lost 2; bases outside the gene matches: 3. The CDR3 bases are TGTGCCAGCAGTGTATTAGCGGGAAACACCGGGGAGCTGTTTTTT. Amino acids: CASSVLAGNTGELFF. The full variable domain, with the rest looked up from reference TRBV2 and TRBJ2-2, is EPEVTQTPSHQVTQMGQEVILRCVPISNHLYFYWYRQILGQKVEFLVSFYNNEISEKSEIFDDQFSVERPDGSNFTLKIRSTKLEDSAMYFCASSVLAGNTGELFFGEGSRLTVL.

CDR3 bases: TGTGCCAGCAGCCAAGTGAGTTGGCAACTAAACAACAATGAGCAGTTCTTC. Protein sequence: CASSQVSWQLNNNEQFF. V is TRBV4-2 and J is TRBJ2-1, with D unresolved. The CDR3 sequence is 17 residues long. The V end lost 1 base, the J end lost 5 bases, and 18 bases lay between the germline ends. Germline-derived CDR1 and CDR2 are LGHNA and YNFKEQ.

The chain couples TRBV7-6 to TRBJ2-3; D gene ambiguous. The germline V gene encodes CDR1 SGHVS and CDR2 FNYEAQ. Trimming stripped 2 bases from V and 0 bases from J, with 24 bases between. This CDR3 is 20 amino acids long. CDR3 DNA: TGTGCCAGCAGCTTATCCCACACTCGGATTGGACGTATGAGCACAGATACGCAGTATTTT. It specifies CASSLSHTRIGRMSTDTQYF.

The chain is built from TRBV30 and TRBJ1-4, with D perhaps TRBD1 (5 bases). The V end was cut by 6 bases, the J end by 2 bases, with 13 bases between. Per the germline V gene, CDR1 is GTSNPN and CDR2 is SVGIG (reference sequence). The CDR3 runs to 14 residues. The CDR3 reads CACLRDGTNEKLFF. The CDR3 DNA reads TGTGCCTGCCTTAGGGACGGGACTAATGAAAAACTGTTTTTT.

This chain links TRBV5-1 with TRBJ1-6; no clear D gene. The CDR3 runs to 16 residues. Germline lookup yields CDR1 SGHRS and CDR2 YFSETQ. V was shortened by 5 bases and J by 0 bases, with 12 bases between the two germline ends. This CDR3 reads CASSRLASSYNSPLHF. The CDR3 DNA is TGCGCCAGCAGTCGGCTGGCGAGCTCCTATAATTCACCCCTCCACTTT.

The rearrangement joins TRBV15 to TRBJ2-1, with 9 bases matching TRBD2. J gave up 2 bases and V 4 bases, and 3 bases lay outside the gene matches. The CDR3 spans 15 residues. The germline CDR1 and CDR2 sequences are LNHNV and YYDKDF (reference sequence). DNA of the CDR3: TGTGCCACCAGCAAGATAGCGGGGGCCTACAATGAGCAGTTCTTC. This gives the protein CATSKIAGAYNEQFF.

The chain has TRBV21-1 and TRBJ2-6; TRBD1 was called by the table and not checked on the DNA. TRBV21-1 is reported as a pseudogene. The CDR3 length is 19 residues. The CDR3 DNA sequence: TGTGCCAGCAGCATCCCTCAAGGACACCTACTCTCTGGGGCCAACGTCCTGACTTTC. Its protein is CASSIPQGHLLSGANVLTF.

The genes are TRBV19 and TRBJ2-1; the D is unclear. This CDR3 region has 15 residues. Trimming removed 3 bases at V and 5 bases at J, with 14 bases between. Germline CDR1 LNHDA, CDR2 SQIVND (reference sequence). In DNA, the CDR3 is TGTGCCAGTAGTATTGAGGCCCGTGAGAACAATGAGCAGTTCTTC. Translating gives CASSIEARENNEQFF. Variable domain in full (rest from reference TRBV19 and TRBJ2-1): DGGITQSPKYLFRKEGQNVTLSCEQNLNHDAMYWYRQDPGQGLRLIYYSQIVNDFQKGDIAEGYSVSREKKESFPLTVTSAQKNPTAFYLCASSIEARENNEQFFGPGTRLTVL.

This clone has a handful of counts. The rearrangement uses TRBV3-1 (or the pseudogene TRBV3-2) and TRBJ2-7; TRBD2 might be the D (5 bases). The CDR3 extends over 15 amino acids. V lost 0 bases and J 7 bases, leaving 16 bases between the germline ends. Germline assignment: CDR1 LGHDT and CDR2 YNNKEL (reference sequence). CDR3 DNA sequence: TGTGCCAGCAGCCAAGATCCGAGCGGCACATGGGAGCAGTACTTC. This translates into CASSQDPSGTWEQYF.

The chain employs TRBV5-6 and TRBJ2-1; TRBD1 is a possible D gene (6 bases). The germline V gene encodes CDR1 SGHDT and CDR2 YYEEEE. This CDR3 is built from 12 residues. V lost 4 bases to trimming and J lost 7 bases, with 9 bases between them. This CDR3 is CASSLQGNEQFF. The CDR3 nucleotides read TGTGCCAGCAGCCTACAGGGAAATGAGCAGTTCTTC.

A note on this clone: The same CDR3 is also encoded by other DNA sequences in this sample. CDR3 residues: CASSQEGGRSYEQYF. Here the CDR3 DNA reads TGTGCCAGCAGCCAAGAAGGAGGGCGCTCCTACGAGCAGTACTTC. The genes are TRBV3-1 (or the pseudogene TRBV3-2) and TRBJ2-7; a weak D match, TRBD2 (6 bases). The V gene's germline CDR1 is LGHDT and CDR2 YNNKEL (reference sequence). Trimming pared 0 bases from V and 0 bases from J, leaving 9 bases between. The CDR3 covers 15 residues.

A few counts support this clone. The chain links TRBV27 to TRBJ2-1; the D gene is possibly TRBD1 (7 bases). This CDR3 contains 16 residues. Germline CDR1 reads MNHEY; CDR2 reads SMNVEV (reference sequence). V gave up 5 bases and J gave up 7 bases, with 21 bases separating them. In nucleotides, the CDR3 is TGTGCCAGCAGTCCCCTAGCTAGCAGGGGGAGGAATGAGCAGTTCTTC. This sequence encodes CASSPLASRGRNEQFF.

The rearrangement uses TRBV19 and TRBJ2-6, with D possibly called TRBD1 or TRBD2 (7 bases each). The germline V and J ends were trimmed by 7 bases and 3 bases, with 16 bases remaining between them. The CDR3 covers 16 residues. In germline, CDR1 is LNHDA, CDR2 SQIVND (reference sequence). The CDR3 reads CASKHAGGVGANVLTF. CDR3 nucleotide sequence: TGTGCCAGTAAACACGCAGGGGGGGTTGGGGCCAACGTCCTGACTTTC. The whole variable domain, filled in from reference TRBV19 and TRBJ2-6, reads DGGITQSPKYLFRKEGQNVTLSCEQNLNHDAMYWYRQDPGQGLRLIYYSQIVNDFQKGDIAEGYSVSREKKESFPLTVTSAQKNPTAFYLCASKHAGGVGANVLTFGAGSRLTVL.

This chain links TRBV28 with TRBJ2-3; the D gene is possibly TRBD2 (5 bases). The CDR3 runs 15 residues. CDR1 is MDHEN and CDR2 is SYDVKM in the germline V gene. V was cut by 5 bases and J by 6 bases, with 18 bases left in between. The CDR3 sequence is CASSPLANSRDTQYF. The CDR3 nucleotides are TGTGCCAGCAGTCCCCTAGCCAATAGCAGGGATACGCAGTATTTT.

V usage is TRBV7-2 and J usage is TRBJ2-2, with TRBD2 as a possible D gene (5 bases). The CDR3 is made up of 14 amino acids. Germline V gives CDR1 SGHTA, CDR2 FQGNSA. V was clipped by 2 bases and J by 8 bases, with 12 bases between them. CDR3 region: CASSLTRVSGELFF. In nucleotides, the CDR3 is TGTGCCAGCAGCTTAACTAGGGTATCGGGGGAGCTGTTTTTT.

This clone turned up a few times. The chain joins TRBV5-4 to TRBJ1-2, with 7 bases that match TRBD1. The CDR3 consists of 18 residues. Trimming cost V 0 bases and J 3 bases; bases outside gene matches: 14. Germline V lookup: CDR1 SGHNT, CDR2 YYREEE (reference sequence). Here the CDR3 DNA reads TGTGCCAGCAGCTTGGATATGCTCTTGGAGGGGGCTCACTATGGCTACACCTTC. Translated, it gives CASSLDMLLEGAHYGYTF.

This chain uses TRBV7-2 with TRBJ1-2; TRBD1 is a possible D gene (5 bases). Germline V gives CDR1 SGHTA, CDR2 FQGNSA. Deletions cut 4 bases from V and 3 bases from J, with 15 bases between. The CDR3 sequence is 15 residues long. The CDR3 DNA is TGTGCCAGCAGCTCCATCGACAGCCGATACTATGGCTACACCTTC. Translated, it gives CASSSIDSRYYGYTF.

V is TRBV27 and J is TRBJ2-3; D call uncertain. The length of the CDR3 is 13 residues. Germline-derived CDR1 and CDR2 are MNHEY and SMNVEV (reference sequence). With 5 bases removed from V and 2 bases from J, the gap between germline ends came to 8 bases. The CDR3 sequence is CASSTQNTDTQYF. The CDR3 nucleotides read TGTGCCAGCAGTACCCAAAACACAGATACGCAGTATTTT.

The V and J genes are TRBV7-3 and TRBJ2-1, with TRBD2 matching over 9 bases. CDR3 length: 16 residues. In germline, CDR1 is SGHTA, CDR2 FQGTGA. The J segment lost 3 bases and the V segment lost 2 bases, leaving 5 bases of the junction unmatched. The CDR3 loop reads CASSLSAGGYYNEQFF. DNA for the CDR3: TGTGCCAGCAGCTTATCCGCGGGAGGGTACTACAATGAGCAGTTCTTC.